These 12 T cell receptor beta chains came from one sample sequenced in a study of CD4+ T cells in melanoma. Profiled with immunoSEQ multiplex PCR; TCRdb holds only in-frame clones, not every one. The data hold approximately 7,400 clones, with around 50% observed a single time. Sequencing input: cells from a culture (not recorded whether cultured in vitro). The receptors stem from a human donor with melanoma.

This chain connects TRBV5-1 to TRBJ1-1, with 8 nucleotides matching TRBD1. J was trimmed by 3 bases and V by 4 bases; bases with no gene match: 8. The CDR3 is made up of 15 amino acids. The V gene's germline CDR1 is SGHRS and CDR2 YFSETQ. The CDR3 is CASSLTGVRDTEAFF. CDR3 nucleotides: TGCGCCAGCAGCCTGACAGGGGTCAGGGACACTGAAGCTTTCTTT. Filled out from reference TRBV5-1 and TRBJ1-1, the complete variable domain reads KAGVTQTPRYLIKTRGQQVTLSCSPISGHRSVSWYQQTPGQGLQFLFEYFSETQRNKGNFPGRFSGRQFSNSRSEMNVSTLELGDSALYLCASSLTGVRDTEAFFGQGTRLTVV.

This chain connects TRBV29-1 to TRBJ1-3; D remains unclear. The CDR3 is 12 residues long. CDR1 and CDR2 (germline): SQVTM, ANQGSEA. V gave up 6 bases and J gave up 0 bases, with 6 bases separating them. The CDR3 DNA is TGCAGCGTCCAGAGCTCTGGAAACACCATATATTTT. This codes for CSVQSSGNTIYF.

Regarding this clone: Other DNA variants within this sample encode the same CDR3. The CDR3: CAWSVAGSQPQHF. The CDR3 nucleotides are TGTGCCTGGAGTGTGGCAGGGAGTCAGCCCCAGCATTTT. J is TRBJ1-5 and V is TRBV30, with TRBD1 as a possible D gene (5 bases). This CDR3 comprises 13 residues. The V gene's germline CDR1 is GTSNPN and CDR2 SVGIG (reference sequence). Trimming took 0 bases from V and 6 from J, leaving 9 bases between them.

The J gene is TRBJ2-5, the V gene TRBV5-1; TRBD2 matches 13 bases. Per the germline V gene, CDR1 is SGHRS and CDR2 is YFSETQ. The CDR3 spans 16 residues. With V trimmed by 4 bases and J by 1 base, 4 bases remained unmatched. The CDR3 DNA sequence: TGCGCCAGCAGCCGAGGACTAGCGGGGGCCCAAGAGACCCAGTACTTC. It is translated as CASSRGLAGAQETQYF.

CDR3 in amino acids: CASSYLGTRSPLHF. The CDR3 nucleotides read TGTGCCAGCAGTTACCTGGGGACAAGATCACCCCTCCACTTT. The rearrangement uses TRBV6-5 and TRBJ1-6; maybe TRBD1 (6 bases). The germline V and J ends were trimmed by 2 bases and 10 bases, with 12 bases remaining between them. The length of the CDR3 is 14 residues. From germline, CDR1 is MNHEY and CDR2 SVGAGI.

This rearrangement joins TRBV6-5 to TRBJ1-6; D is perhaps TRBD1 (5 bases). Trimming took 7 bases from V and 7 from J, leaving 14 bases between them. From germline, CDR1 is MNHEY and CDR2 SVGAGI. This CDR3 comprises 14 residues. Here the CDR3 DNA reads TGTGCCAGCACCAGGGACCACGTAAATTCACCCCTCCACTTT. This codes for CASTRDHVNSPLHF.

This clone has a handful of counts. V usage is TRBV5-6 and J usage is TRBJ2-7; no definite D call. This CDR3 has 14 amino acids. The ends were cut back, 3 bases at V and 3 bases at J, with 13 bases in the middle. From germline, CDR1 is SGHDT and CDR2 YYEEEE. CDR3 nucleotides: TGTGCCAGCAGCTCAACTCGTAATTTCTACGAGCAGTACTTC. Translated, it gives CASSSTRNFYEQYF. Together with reference TRBV5-6 and TRBJ2-7, the CDR3 gives the full variable domain: DAGVTQSPTHLIKTRGQQVTLRCSPKSGHDTVSWYQQALGQGPQFIFQYYEEEERQRGNFPDRFSGHQFPNYSSELNVNALLLGDSALYLCASSSTRNFYEQYFGPGTRLTVT.

V is TRBV9 and J is TRBJ2-7; D is undetermined. CDR1 is SGDLS and CDR2 is YYNGEE in the germline V gene. CDR3 size: 14 residues. V was clipped by 4 bases and J by 2 bases, with 13 bases between them. The CDR3 nucleotides read TGTGCCAGCAGCCCCCCCGCCCGGGCCTACGAGCAGTACTTC. It is translated as CASSPPARAYEQYF. Supplemented by reference TRBV9 and TRBJ2-7, the full variable domain reads DSGVTQTPKHLITATGQRVTLRCSPRSGDLSVYWYQQSLDQGLQFLIQYYNGEERAKGNILERFSAQQFPDLHSELNLSSLELGDSALYFCASSPPARAYEQYFGPGTRLTVT.

The chain couples TRBV5-4 to TRBJ2-3; TRBD2 aligns across 7 bases. After removal of 4 bases from V and 0 bases from J, the junction contained 5 bases not matched to a gene. Germline V gene data show CDR1 as SGHNT and CDR2 as YYREEE (reference sequence). The CDR3 runs 15 residues. CDR3 nucleotide sequence: TGTGCCAGCAGCGGGCGACTAGCTAGCACAGATACGCAGTATTTT. It yields the protein CASSGRLASTDTQYF.

The V and J genes are TRBV7-3 and TRBJ2-1; the D call may be TRBD1 or TRBD2 (6 bases each). V lost 1 base to trimming and J lost 1 base, with 11 bases between them. This CDR3 has 16 amino acids. The V gene's germline CDR1 is SGHTA and CDR2 FQGTGA. CDR3 DNA sequence: TGTGCCAGCAGCTTAAGACGGGGGACATCCTACAATGAGCAGTTCTTC. Translated: CASSLRRGTSYNEQFF.

V and J are TRBV7-9 and TRBJ1-6, with a tentative D call TRBD1 (6 bases). The V end lost 5 bases, the J end lost 8 bases, and 13 bases lay between the germline ends. This CDR3 contains 14 residues. The V gene's germline CDR1 is SEHNR and CDR2 FQNEAQ (reference sequence). The CDR3 loop reads CASSRTDVDSPLHF. The DNA for the CDR3 is TGTGCCAGCAGCAGGACAGACGTGGATTCACCCCTCCACTTT. Together with reference TRBV7-9 and TRBJ1-6, the CDR3 gives the full variable domain: DTGVSQNPRHKITKRGQNVTFRCDPISEHNRLYWYRQTLGQGPEFLTYFQNEAQLEKSRLLSDRFSAERPKGSFSTLEIQRTEQGDSAMYLCASSRTDVDSPLHFGNGTRLTVT.

The rearrangement uses TRBV5-1 and TRBJ1-6; D is uncertain. V lost 1 base and J lost 5, with 7 bases in between. This CDR3 has 14 residues. From germline, CDR1 is SGHRS and CDR2 YFSETQ. CDR3: CASSLRLDNSPLHF. In nucleotides, the CDR3 is TGCGCCAGCAGCTTGAGGTTGGATAATTCACCCCTCCACTTT.